The 18 T cell receptor beta chains in this list originate from one sample, sequenced in a study of beta chain features in type 1 diabetes. cDNA synthesis used the whole RNA isolate, giving expressed TCRB sequences. Clones were read by immunoSEQ multiplex PCR, and TCRdb kept only the in-frame ones, dropping some. Among around 200,000 clones, about an eighth were seen once, and the ten largest hold about 0.66%. The sample consisted of central memory CD4+ T cells from blood. These receptors all stem from a woman under 30 in good health.

Only a few counts were recorded for this clone. This chain connects TRBV9 to TRBJ1-2; D possibly corresponds to TRBD1 (5 bases). V dropped 3 bases and J dropped 1 base, with 13 bases sitting between them. The CDR3 loop spans 15 amino acids. Germline V gene lookup returns CDR1 SGDLS and CDR2 YYNGEE. CDR3 in amino acids: CASSALGVDNYGYTF. As DNA, the CDR3 is TGTGCCAGCAGCGCCTTAGGGGTCGATAACTATGGCTACACCTTC. The full variable domain, with the rest looked up from reference TRBV9 and TRBJ1-2, is DSGVTQTPKHLITATGQRVTLRCSPRSGDLSVYWYQQSLDQGLQFLIQYYNGEERAKGNILERFSAQQFPDLHSELNLSSLELGDSALYFCASSALGVDNYGYTFGSGTRLTVV.

This clone has only a few counts. The rearrangement links TRBV7-9 to TRBJ2-1; 8 bases align to TRBD2. The CDR3 covers 14 residues. Germline V gene lookup returns CDR1 SEHNR and CDR2 FQNEAQ (reference sequence). V was pared by 3 bases and J by 4 bases, with 2 bases of the junction left unmatched. The CDR3 protein is CASSFASGYNEQFF. CDR3 DNA sequence: TGTGCCAGCAGCTTCGCTAGCGGGTACAATGAGCAGTTCTTC.

This clone was seen a few times. This chain joins TRBV4-1 and TRBJ2-1, with 7 positions matching TRBD2. From germline, CDR1 is MGHRA and CDR2 YSYEKL. The CDR3 is 16 residues long. The ends lost 4 bases at V and 4 bases at J; junction bases unmatched: 10. The CDR3: CASSRQDGTKYNEQFF. The CDR3 bases are TGCGCCAGCAGCCGCCAGGACGGGACTAAGTACAATGAGCAGTTCTTC.

This clone was detected only a few times. This chain joins TRBV7-9 and TRBJ2-1; no clear D gene. The CDR3 runs 13 residues. Germline CDR1 and CDR2: SEHNR and FQNEAQ (reference sequence). Trimming took 4 bases from V and 6 from J, leaving 10 bases between them. The CDR3 protein is CASSWSLANEQFF. The CDR3 DNA is TGTGCCAGCAGCTGGTCCCTGGCCAATGAGCAGTTCTTC.

This clone was observed a few times. The chain couples TRBV7-9 to TRBJ2-7, with 9 nucleotides matching TRBD1. Germline V CDR1 and CDR2: SEHNR, FQNEAQ (reference sequence). This CDR3 contains 15 residues. J gave up 7 bases and V 4 bases, and 11 bases lay outside the gene matches. The CDR3 region has the DNA TGTGCCAGCAGCTCCCGGGACAGGGAGTCGGGGGAGCAGTACTTC. Protein sequence: CASSSRDRESGEQYF.

This clone was found a few times. The V gene is TRBV5-8, the J gene TRBJ1-2; D unclear. The ends were cut back, 1 base at V and 8 bases at J, with 12 bases in the middle. This CDR3 is built from 13 residues. Germline V lookup: CDR1 SGHTS, CDR2 YDEGEE. In DNA, the CDR3 is TGTGCCAGCAGCTTGCAACGGGGAGTAGGCTACACCTTC. Protein sequence: CASSLQRGVGYTF.

A remark on this clone: Other DNA variants within this sample encode the same CDR3. This chain connects TRBV7-7 to TRBJ2-5, with unresolved D. This CDR3 has 13 residues. Between the trimmed V and J ends, which lost 4 bases and 1 base, there was a span of 7 bases. Germline-derived CDR1 and CDR2 are SSHAT and FNYEAQ (reference sequence). The CDR3 coding sequence is TGTGCCAGCAGCTCAGGCATCCAAGAGACCCAGTACTTC. It is translated as CASSSGIQETQYF.

The rearrangement joins TRBV5-4 to TRBJ2-1; 10 bases match TRBD1. The germline V gene encodes CDR1 SGHNT and CDR2 YYREEE (reference sequence). J lost 1 base, V lost 4 bases, and 8 bases had no gene match. The CDR3 runs to 17 residues. CDR3 sequence (DNA): TGTGCCAGCAGCGGTCGACAGGGGGCCGGATCCTACAATGAGCAGTTCTTC. It codes for CASSGRQGAGSYNEQFF.

This clone came up a few times. The chain carries TRBV5-1 and TRBJ2-7, with 10 bases lining up with TRBD2. The CDR3 is made up of 15 amino acids. Germline lookup yields CDR1 SGHRS and CDR2 YFSETQ. The V segment lost 0 bases and the J segment 0 bases; nucleotides outside the gene matches: 0. The CDR3 spells CASSLGLAGSYEQYF. DNA of the CDR3: TGCGCCAGCAGCTTGGGACTAGCGGGCTCCTACGAGCAGTACTTC.

A few counts support this clone. J is TRBJ2-3 and V is TRBV7-9, with 9 bases aligning to TRBD2. CDR3 length equals 18 residues. From germline, CDR1 is SEHNR and CDR2 FQNEAQ (reference sequence). V was pared by 5 bases and J by 0 bases, with 12 bases of the junction left unmatched. CDR3: CASSTIVRTSVSTDTQYF. DNA for the CDR3: TGTGCCAGCAGCACCATCGTCCGGACTAGCGTGAGCACAGATACGCAGTATTTT. The entire variable domain, with the rest obtained from reference TRBV7-9 and TRBJ2-3, is as follows: DTGVSQNPRHKITKRGQNVTFRCDPISEHNRLYWYRQTLGQGPEFLTYFQNEAQLEKSRLLSDRFSAERPKGSFSTLEIQRTEQGDSAMYLCASSTIVRTSVSTDTQYFGPGTRLTVL.

The chain links TRBV18 to TRBJ1-5; 7 nucleotides match TRBD1. The CDR3 sequence is 17 residues long. Germline CDR1 and CDR2: KGHSH and LQKENI. The J segment lost 3 bases and the V segment lost 6 bases, leaving 14 bases of the junction unmatched. DNA for the CDR3: TGTGCCAGCTCTCGACAAGCGGACAGGCACCTCAATCAGCCCCAGCATTTT. Its protein is CASSRQADRHLNQPQHF. Combining the CDR3 with reference TRBV18 and TRBJ1-5 gives the whole variable domain NAGVMQNPRHLVRRRGQEARLRCSPMKGHSHVYWYRQLPEEGLKFMVYLQKENIIDESGMPKERFSAEFPKEGPSILRIQQVVRGDSAAYFCASSRQADRHLNQPQHFGDGTRLSIL.

The chain is built from TRBV6-1 and TRBJ2-7, with D tentatively TRBD2 (6 bases). CDR3 size: 14 residues. Per germline, CDR1 MNHNS and CDR2 SASEGT. V dropped 4 bases and J dropped 3 bases, with 13 bases sitting between them. The CDR3 is CASSGTGVSYEQYF. The CDR3 nucleotides read TGTGCCAGCAGTGGGACGGGAGTCAGCTACGAGCAGTACTTC.

The chain joins TRBV5-1 to TRBJ2-1; 9 bases fit TRBD1. CDR1 and CDR2 from the germline V gene are SGHRS and YFSETQ. The junction had 8 bases not matched to a gene; V was cut back by 4 bases and J by 9 bases. The CDR3 contains 14 residues. CDR3 nucleotide sequence: TGCGCCAGCAGCCGTACACAGGGGGCAGGTGAGCAGTTCTTC. It encodes CASSRTQGAGEQFF.

This sequence joins TRBV5-1 and TRBJ1-1, with TRBD1 as a possible D gene (5 bases). This CDR3 has 12 amino acids. The ends were cut back, 3 bases at V and 11 bases at J, with 14 bases in the middle. The V gene's germline CDR1 is SGHRS and CDR2 YFSETQ. CDR3 DNA sequence: TGCGCCAGCAGCTCAGGGTACGAACCGGCTTTCTTT. Translated: CASSSGYEPAFF.

This clone appeared once. The rearrangement joins TRBV28 to TRBJ1-4, with D possibly TRBD1 on 5 matching bases. CDR1 MDHEN and CDR2 SYDVKM come from the germline V gene. The CDR3 runs 14 residues. V was shortened by 10 bases and J by 4 bases, with 16 bases between the two germline ends. CDR3 residues: CAINGAEGNEKLFF. CDR3 DNA: TGTGCCATCAATGGGGCGGAGGGTAATGAAAAACTGTTTTTT.

This clone was seen only a few times. The CDR3 is CASTIPGGTQFF. CDR3 nucleotide sequence: TGTGCCAGCACCATCCCAGGGGGGACGCAGTTCTTC. The chain has TRBV6-5 and TRBJ2-1, with TRBD1 as a possible D gene (7 bases). V lost 7 bases and J 12 bases, leaving 16 bases between the germline ends. Per germline, CDR1 MNHEY and CDR2 SVGAGI. This CDR3 region has 12 residues.

The chain employs TRBV19 and TRBJ2-5; D call uncertain. Trimming shortened V by 5 bases and J by 2 bases, and 9 bases separated the two germline ends. Germline lookup yields CDR1 LNHDA and CDR2 SQIVND (reference sequence). The CDR3 has 13 amino acids. In DNA, the CDR3 is TGTGCCAGTAGTGCTGAGCCTCAAGAGACCCAGTACTTC. Translated, it gives CASSAEPQETQYF.

The J gene is TRBJ2-7, the V gene TRBV28; a possible D gene is TRBD2 (5 bases). V lost 4 bases and J lost 6, with 19 bases in between. The germline V gene encodes CDR1 MDHEN and CDR2 SYDVKM. The CDR3 covers 15 residues. The CDR3 DNA reads as TGTGCCAGCAGTTCCCCCCGGGGAAGGGAGAGCGAGCAGTACTTC. Translation gives CASSSPRGRESEQYF.